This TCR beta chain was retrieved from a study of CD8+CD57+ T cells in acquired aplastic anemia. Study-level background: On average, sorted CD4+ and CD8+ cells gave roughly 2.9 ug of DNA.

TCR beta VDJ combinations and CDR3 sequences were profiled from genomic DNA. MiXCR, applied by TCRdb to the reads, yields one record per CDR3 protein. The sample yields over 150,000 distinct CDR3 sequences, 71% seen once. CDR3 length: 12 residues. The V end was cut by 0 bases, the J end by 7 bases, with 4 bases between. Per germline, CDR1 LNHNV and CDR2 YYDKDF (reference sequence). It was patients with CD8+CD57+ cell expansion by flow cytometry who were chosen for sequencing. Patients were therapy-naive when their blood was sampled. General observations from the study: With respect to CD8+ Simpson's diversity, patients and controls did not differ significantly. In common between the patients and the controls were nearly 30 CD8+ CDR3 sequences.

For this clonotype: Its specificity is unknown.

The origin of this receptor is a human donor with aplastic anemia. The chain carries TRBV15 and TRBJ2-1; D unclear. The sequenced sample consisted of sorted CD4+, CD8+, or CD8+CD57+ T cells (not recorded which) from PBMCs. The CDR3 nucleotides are TGTGCCACCAGCAGAGATATAAATGAGCAGTTCTTC. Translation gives CATSRDINEQFF.